The 29 T cell receptor beta chains below come from one sample, sequenced in a study of cytomegalovirus exposure and HLA in healthy donors. Amplification used 60 Vbeta primers and 13 Jbeta primers. The table came from immunoSEQ multiplex PCR; TCRdb's copy has only in-frame clones and leaves some out. This sample has about 89,000 clones, with less than 10% found just once. Sequencing was carried out using PBMCs. The receptors shown here come from a man aged 50-59 years in good health and CMV-seropositive.

This clone was seen only a few times. The chain combines TRBV11-2 with TRBJ2-5, with D hard to call. Trimming removed 1 base at V and 4 bases at J, with 4 bases between. Germline-derived CDR1 and CDR2 are SGHAT and FQNNGV. The CDR3 extends over 12 amino acids. In nucleotides, the CDR3 is TGTGCCAGCAGCTTAGCCGGAGAGACCCAGTACTTC. It translates to CASSLAGETQYF.

This sequence joins TRBV19 and TRBJ2-7; D might be TRBD1 (6 bases). There are 13 residues in the CDR3. Between the trimmed V and J ends, which lost 5 bases and 7 bases, there was a span of 15 bases. The germline V gene has CDR1 LNHDA and CDR2 SQIVND (reference sequence). The CDR3 region is CASSPRDIMEQYF. The CDR3 DNA sequence: TGTGCCAGTAGTCCCCGGGACATCATGGAGCAGTACTTC.

This sequence joins TRBV5-1 and TRBJ2-3; D might be TRBD2 (6 bases). Trimming shortened V by 4 bases and J by 4 bases, and 13 bases separated the two germline ends. The CDR3 is 14 amino acids. Per germline, CDR1 SGHRS and CDR2 YFSETQ. CDR3 DNA sequence: TGCGCCAGCAGCGAGACTAGTTTGCCAGATACGCAGTATTTT. It is translated as CASSETSLPDTQYF.

In this sample, this clone turned up a few times. At one of its ends the junction is not consistent with the germline gene, which may arise from a read error. Other DNA sequences within the sample encode an identical CDR3. V is TRBV7-2 and J is TRBJ1-1; 7 bases fit TRBD1. The CDR3 is 14 residues long. From germline, CDR1 is SGHTA and CDR2 FQGNSA. In DNA form, the CDR3 reads TGTGCCAGCAGCCCGGGACAGCTGAACACTGAGGCTTTCTTT. This codes for CASSPGQLNTEAFF.

Notes on this clone: A read error may account for a junction end that differs from germline. This rearrangement joins TRBV7-7 to TRBJ1-5; 7 bases agree with TRBD1. The CDR3 consists of 16 residues. Germline V lookup: CDR1 SSHAT, CDR2 FNYEAQ (reference sequence). The CDR3 region is CASTITFRGCLQPQHF. The CDR3 DNA reads as TGTGCTAGCACCATAACGTTCAGGGGGTGTCTTCAGCCCCAGCATTTT.

V and J are TRBV11-2 and TRBJ2-3; tentative D call: TRBD1 (5 bases). The CDR3 is 13 residues long. The V gene's germline CDR1 is SGHAT and CDR2 FQNNGV. Trimming stripped 6 bases from V and 3 bases from J, with 10 bases between. The CDR3 loop is CASSGRGTDTQYF. Written as DNA, the CDR3 is TGTGCCAGCAGTGGTAGGGGTACAGATACGCAGTATTTT.

This clone has just a few counts. The V gene is TRBV29-1, the J gene TRBJ2-5, with TRBD1 matching over 10 bases. The DNA end favors TRBJ2-7, so the J call may be wrong. CDR1 and CDR2 (germline): SQVTM, ANQGSEA. This CDR3 region has 13 residues. CDR3 nucleotides: TGCAGCGCTCGGACAGGGGGGGGCTACGAGCAGTACTTC. This gives the protein CSARTGGGYEQYF.

This clone has a handful of counts. V usage is TRBV5-1 and J usage is TRBJ2-7, with 11 bases fitting TRBD2. The CDR3 contains 14 residues. Per germline, CDR1 SGHRS and CDR2 YFSETQ. After removal of 4 bases from V and 3 bases from J, the junction contained 3 bases not matched to a gene. The CDR3 DNA follows: TGCGCCAGCAGCCAAGGACTAGCGGGCTACGAGCAGTACTTC. As protein: CASSQGLAGYEQYF.

Details on this clone: Other nucleotide sequences from this sample produce the same CDR3. This chain connects TRBV6-5 to TRBJ1-5; no definite D call. The CDR3 is 15 amino acids. Germline CDR1 is MNHEY and CDR2 is SVGAGI. V was cut by 7 bases and J by 0 bases, with 13 bases left in between. CDR3 sequence: CASKLNLDSNQPQHF. CDR3 DNA: TGTGCCAGCAAGTTAAACTTAGATAGCAATCAGCCCCAGCATTTT.

V and J are TRBV5-4 and TRBJ2-3; D is perhaps TRBD2 (5 bases). Germline V lookup: CDR1 SGHNT, CDR2 YYREEE (reference sequence). V lost 4 bases and J lost 2, with 17 bases in between. This CDR3 has 16 residues. CDR3 region: CASSRGLDIATDTQYF. CDR3 DNA: TGTGCCAGCAGCCGGGGATTAGATATAGCCACAGATACGCAGTATTTT.

The chain carries TRBV27 and TRBJ2-3, with D possibly being TRBD1 (6 bases). This CDR3 contains 15 residues. Germline V CDR1 and CDR2: MNHEY, SMNVEV (reference sequence). The ends were cut back, 2 bases at V and 0 bases at J, with 9 bases in the middle. This CDR3 is CASSLRQASTDTQYF. CDR3 DNA sequence: TGTGCCAGCAGTTTAAGACAGGCCAGCACAGATACGCAGTATTTT.

This clone was seen a handful of times. The CDR3 region has the DNA TGTGCCTGGCAGGGCGCTGGAAACACCATATATTTT. Translation gives CAWQGAGNTIYF. The chain employs TRBV30 and TRBJ1-3; a possible D gene is TRBD1 (5 bases). The germline V and J ends were trimmed by 5 bases and 2 bases, with 7 bases remaining between them. Germline lookup yields CDR1 GTSNPN and CDR2 SVGIG (reference sequence). The CDR3 loop spans 12 amino acids.

This clone was detected a few times. The chain joins TRBV10-3 to TRBJ1-1, with D perhaps TRBD1 (5 bases). The CDR3 is made up of 14 amino acids. Germline V gene data show CDR1 as ENHRY and CDR2 as SYGVKD. V lost 10 bases and J 3 bases, leaving 18 bases between the germline ends. The CDR3 region is CATKKGEDDTEAFF. The CDR3 DNA reads as TGTGCCACCAAAAAAGGGGAGGATGACACTGAAGCTTTCTTT.

Remarks on this clone: A read error may produce the germline difference seen at one junction end. The rearrangement joins TRBV6-6 to TRBJ1-1; a possible D gene is TRBD1 (6 bases). Per the germline V gene, CDR1 is MNHNY and CDR2 is SVGAGI (reference sequence). There are 13 residues in the CDR3. The CDR3 DNA follows: TGTGCCAGCAGCTACTCCGAGGGGGTTTCAGCTTTCTTT. Its translation is CASSYSEGVSAFF.

This clone has more than one count but fewer than ten. This rearrangement joins TRBV6-1 to TRBJ2-4; 7 nucleotides align to TRBD2. This CDR3 has 13 residues. From germline, CDR1 is MNHNS and CDR2 SASEGT. V was pared by 8 bases and J by 5 bases, with 6 bases of the junction left unmatched. This CDR3 is CASGRREQNIQYF. CDR3 bases: TGTGCCAGCGGGCGGCGGGAGCAAAACATTCAGTACTTC.

This clone was found a few times. The rearrangement links TRBV5-8 to TRBJ2-2; possible D gene TRBD1, 6 bases. This CDR3 has 13 amino acids. Germline V gene sequence: CDR1 SGHTS, CDR2 YDEGEE. V was clipped by 9 bases and J by 8 bases, with 17 bases between them. CDR3 region: CATRTVMRGELFF. The CDR3 DNA reads TGTGCCACCCGGACAGTAATGAGGGGGGAGCTGTTTTTT.

This clone has a handful of counts. The gene calls are TRBV11-2 and TRBJ1-2; a weak D match, TRBD1 (6 bases). This CDR3 is 12 amino acids long. The germline V gene encodes CDR1 SGHAT and CDR2 FQNNGV. V lost 6 bases, J lost 8 bases, and 13 bases lay in between. This chain's CDR3 is CASRVDRSGYTF. The CDR3 DNA follows: TGTGCCAGCAGGGTCGACAGGTCCGGCTACACCTTC.

The rearrangement uses TRBV5-1 and TRBJ1-2; D not certain. CDR3 size: 15 residues. Between the trimmed V and J ends, which lost 4 bases and 2 bases, there was a span of 15 bases. Germline V gene data show CDR1 as SGHRS and CDR2 as YFSETQ. Written as DNA, the CDR3 is TGCGCCAGCAGCCCCAGCGGCCTCCTCAACTATGGCTACACCTTC. Translation gives CASSPSGLLNYGYTF.

This clone turned up a few times. V usage is TRBV30 and J usage is TRBJ2-2, with 7 nucleotides matching TRBD2. The V gene's germline CDR1 is GTSNPN and CDR2 SVGIG (reference sequence). The CDR3 sequence is 16 residues long. The V segment lost 4 bases and the J segment 4 bases; nucleotides outside the gene matches: 12. The CDR3: CAWTLMGGPGTGELFF. The CDR3, as DNA: TGTGCCTGGACCCTCATGGGAGGGCCGGGCACCGGGGAGCTGTTTTTT.

This clone appeared a few times. The V and J genes are TRBV28 and TRBJ1-3, with D perhaps TRBD1 (5 bases). V gave up 6 bases and J gave up 12 bases, with 9 bases separating them. Germline-derived CDR1 and CDR2 are MDHEN and SYDVKM. The CDR3 spans 10 residues. As DNA, the CDR3 is TGTGCCAGCAGGGGGCTAGGCATATATTTT. Amino acid sequence: CASRGLGIYF. The complete variable domain, with remaining parts taken from reference TRBV28 and TRBJ1-3, reads DVKVTQSSRYLVKRTGEKVFLECVQDMDHENMFWYRQDPGLGLRLIYFSYDVKMKEKGDIPEGYSVSREKKERFSLILESASTNQTSMYLCASRGLGIYFGEGSWLTVV.

This clone was counted between two and nine times. This chain uses TRBV10-2 with TRBJ1-2, with D possibly TRBD1 on 6 matching bases. This CDR3 contains 19 residues. The germline V gene encodes CDR1 WSHSY and CDR2 SAAADI. Trimming took off 3 bases at V and 0 bases at J, with 23 bases between the two ends. The CDR3, as DNA: TGCGCCAGCAGTGACCGATATGGACAGTCTCCCCCCTCTAACTATGGCTACACCTTC. Its translation: CASSDRYGQSPPSNYGYTF.

This clone was recorded a few times. The chain carries TRBV4-1 and TRBJ2-5; 7 nucleotides align to TRBD1. Unmatched junction bases numbered 4, after V lost 4 bases and J lost 5 bases. There are 13 residues in the CDR3. The V gene's germline CDR1 is MGHRA and CDR2 YSYEKL. The CDR3 DNA sequence: TGCGCCAGCAGCCCCACCAGGGGGGAGACCCAGTACTTC. Amino acids: CASSPTRGETQYF.

There are a few counts of this clone. The chain joins TRBV19 to TRBJ1-4; 7 bases agree with TRBD1. Unmatched junction bases numbered 3, after V lost 5 bases and J lost 0 bases. The CDR3 extends over 15 amino acids. Germline lookup yields CDR1 LNHDA and CDR2 SQIVND (reference sequence). Here the CDR3 reads CASSPTGSTNEKLFF. The CDR3 DNA is TGTGCCAGTAGTCCGACAGGGTCAACTAATGAAAAACTGTTTTTT.

The chain couples TRBV4-1 to TRBJ2-7; TRBD2 matches 10 bases. This CDR3 spans 16 amino acids. Trimming took 1 base from V and 8 from J; bases not matched to a gene: 11. Germline lookup yields CDR1 MGHRA and CDR2 YSYEKL. CDR3 in DNA: TGCGCCAGCAGCCAAGGTCCGCAGCGGGAGGGTCGGAAGCAGTACTTC. Protein product: CASSQGPQREGRKQYF.

Ten or more counts support this clone. The chain is built from TRBV6-1 and TRBJ1-5; 7 nucleotides agree with TRBD1. The germline CDR1 and CDR2 sequences are MNHNS and SASEGT. Trimming removed 6 bases from V and 8 bases from J; junction bases left unmatched: 13. CDR3 size: 15 residues. The CDR3 is CASRDLTGAGEPQHF. CDR3 sequence (DNA): TGTGCCAGCAGAGATTTAACAGGGGCAGGGGAGCCCCAGCATTTT.

The CDR3 coding sequence is TGTGCCAGCGGCCCGCGTCAGGGAACTTCACCCCTCCACTTT. It specifies CASGPRQGTSPLHF. The chain employs TRBV6-5 and TRBJ1-6, with a possible D match to TRBD1 (5 bases). In germline, CDR1 is MNHEY, CDR2 SVGAGI. Trimming took off 8 bases at V and 9 bases at J, with 17 bases between the two ends. CDR3 length equals 14 residues.

The chain has TRBV10-1 and TRBJ2-7, with 10 bases identical to TRBD2. The CDR3 covers 15 residues. The V segment lost 8 bases and the J segment 4 bases; nucleotides outside the gene matches: 11. Germline V CDR1 and CDR2: WNHNN, SYGVQD (reference sequence). The CDR3 sequence is CASQDSPTSGYEQYF. DNA for the CDR3: TGCGCCAGCCAAGATTCGCCGACTAGCGGGTACGAGCAGTACTTC.

Regarding this clone: This specimen includes other DNA sequences encoding the same CDR3. This chain uses TRBV9 with TRBJ1-2; D is unclear. V gave up 4 bases and J gave up 7 bases, with 11 bases separating them. Germline values: CDR1 SGDLS, CDR2 YYNGEE. The CDR3 has 12 residues. The chain's CDR3 is CASSSGVGGYTF. Here the CDR3 DNA reads TGTGCCAGCAGCAGCGGAGTGGGTGGCTACACCTTC. Supplemented by reference TRBV9 and TRBJ1-2, the full variable domain reads DSGVTQTPKHLITATGQRVTLRCSPRSGDLSVYWYQQSLDQGLQFLIQYYNGEERAKGNILERFSAQQFPDLHSELNLSSLELGDSALYFCASSSGVGGYTFGSGTRLTVV.

This sequence joins TRBV5-4 and TRBJ1-2; TRBD1 aligns across 9 bases. This CDR3 is built from 14 residues. With 4 bases clipped from V and 1 base from J, the junction kept 2 bases outside the gene matches. CDR1 is SGHNT, CDR2 YYREEE, per germline (reference sequence). As DNA, the CDR3 is TGTGCCAGCAGCCTGACAGGGGGTAACTATGGCTACACCTTC. Protein product: CASSLTGGNYGYTF.